This T cell receptor beta chain was captured in a study of regulatory and conventional T cells in RAG deficiency. Trimming pared 6 bases from V and 0 bases from J, leaving 10 bases between. The length of the CDR3 is 14 residues. Germline V gene data show CDR1 as MNHEY and CDR2 as SVGAGI. Blood CD4+ CD25-low CD127-high conventional T cells supplied the genomic DNA template. The assay was immunoSEQ multiplex PCR, and TCRdb's table has in-frame clones only and misses some. This sample has tens of thousands of clones, with 90% to 96% found just once. In addition, the sample was reused for a study of regulatory T cells. That source adds: Primers: 52 TRBV forward and 13 TRBJ reverse.

This chain connects TRBV6-5 to TRBJ2-3; no firm D call. The sequence derives from a human donor in good health. Sequenced input: CD25- CD4+ T cells sorted from blood. The CDR3 DNA follows: TGTGCCAGCAGGGCCCACCGCAGCACAGATACGCAGTATTTT. It encodes CASRAHRSTDTQYF.